Presented here are 10 T cell receptor beta chains from one specimen sequenced in a study of T cell changes during pregnancy in multiple sclerosis. Here immunoSEQ multiplex PCR was the method, and the copy in TCRdb shows in-frame clones only, minus some. Of 40,000 to 50,000 clones listed, 85% to 95% are singletons. The sequencing used CD4+ T cells from peripheral blood mononuclear cells, collected in the third trimester of pregnancy. The receptors here all came from a female donor with multiple sclerosis, enrolled in a pregnancy study.

The V and J genes are TRBV19 and TRBJ1-4; no firm D call. The CDR3 consists of 13 residues. Trimming took 7 bases from V and 8 from J, leaving 14 bases between them. The V gene's germline CDR1 is LNHDA and CDR2 SQIVND (reference sequence). CDR3 residues: CASTFLAGEKLFF. The CDR3 region has the DNA TGTGCCAGTACCTTCCTCGCGGGGGAAAAACTGTTTTTT.

The rearrangement uses TRBV4-2 and TRBJ1-1, with a weak D call TRBD1 (6 bases). The germline V gene encodes CDR1 LGHNA and CDR2 YNFKEQ. Between the trimmed V and J ends, which lost 1 base and 1 base, there was a span of 16 bases. This CDR3 has 17 amino acids. The CDR3 protein is CASSQGPQGPGNTEAFF. For the CDR3, the DNA is TGTGCCAGCAGCCAAGGCCCACAGGGACCAGGGAACACTGAAGCTTTCTTT.

The chain joins TRBV6-4 to TRBJ2-3; D not certain. The ends were cut back, 0 bases at V and 5 bases at J, with 6 bases in the middle. CDR3 size: 13 residues. Germline CDR1 reads MRHNA; CDR2 reads SNTAGT. The CDR3 coding sequence is TGTGCCAGCAGTGACTCGAGTCGAGATACGCAGTATTTT. As protein: CASSDSSRDTQYF.

J is TRBJ2-4 and V is TRBV19, with TRBD2 identical over 11 bases. CDR1 and CDR2 (germline): LNHDA, SQIVND (reference sequence). The junction had 3 bases not matched to a gene; V was cut back by 8 bases and J by 0 bases. The CDR3 consists of 15 residues. The CDR3 is CASQTSGIAKNIQYF. Here the CDR3 DNA reads TGTGCCAGTCAGACTAGCGGGATAGCCAAAAACATTCAGTACTTC.

This chain connects TRBV9 to TRBJ1-1; D possibly corresponds to TRBD1 (5 bases). In germline, CDR1 is SGDLS, CDR2 YYNGEE. Trimming took off 5 bases at V and 2 bases at J, with 13 bases between the two ends. The CDR3 contains 14 residues. The CDR3 bases are TGTGCCAGCAGAAAGGAGACAGACAACACTGAAGCTTTCTTT. Its protein product is CASRKETDNTEAFF.

V usage is TRBV5-4 and J usage is TRBJ2-5; 10 nucleotides agree with TRBD1. Germline V gene sequence: CDR1 SGHNT, CDR2 YYREEE (reference sequence). V was clipped by 4 bases and J by 4 bases; unmatched bases: 1. CDR3 length: 13 amino acids. CDR3 loop: CASSRDRGETQYF. The DNA of the CDR3 is TGTGCCAGCAGCCGGGACAGGGGAGAGACCCAGTACTTC.

The rearrangement joins TRBV15 to TRBJ1-4; 9 bases agree with TRBD1. Germline V gives CDR1 LNHNV, CDR2 YYDKDF (reference sequence). The V and J ends lost 5 bases and 4 bases, in that order; junction bases with no gene match: 2. The CDR3 loop spans 14 amino acids. CDR3 amino acids: CATSLGQGNEKLFF. As DNA, the CDR3 is TGTGCCACCAGCCTGGGACAGGGTAATGAAAAACTGTTTTTT.

The chain employs TRBV11-2 and TRBJ2-1; 11 bases align to TRBD1. The germline CDR1 and CDR2 sequences are SGHAT and FQNNGV. V lost 0 bases and J lost 7; bases outside the gene matches: 2. The CDR3 loop spans 15 amino acids. The DNA for the CDR3 is TGTGCCAGCAGCTTAGAGGGGGACAGGGGGAATGAGCAGTTCTTC. Its translation is CASSLEGDRGNEQFF.

V and J are TRBV18 and TRBJ2-7, with 7 bases fitting TRBD1. Losses at the gene ends were 3 bases for V and 3 bases for J; bases not matched to a gene: 5. Looked up from germline, CDR1 is KGHSH and CDR2 is LQKENI. The CDR3 length is 14 residues. CDR3 bases: TGTGCCAGCTCACCGGACAGGACAAGCTACGAGCAGTACTTC. The encoded protein is CASSPDRTSYEQYF.

V usage is TRBV14 and J usage is TRBJ2-5; TRBD2 might be the D (6 bases). Deletions cut 0 bases from V and 1 base from J, with 9 bases between. The CDR3 extends over 15 amino acids. Germline V gene lookup returns CDR1 SGHDN and CDR2 FVKESK. CDR3 nucleotide sequence: TGTGCCAGCAGCCAAGAAGGACTACCCCAAGAGACCCAGTACTTC. It is translated as CASSQEGLPQETQYF. The full variable domain, its missing parts supplied by reference TRBV14 and TRBJ2-5, is EAGVTQFPSHSVIEKGQTVTLRCDPISGHDNLYWYRRVMGKEIKFLLHFVKESKQDESGMPNNRFLAERTGGTYSTLKVQPAELEDSGVYFCASSQEGLPQETQYFGPGTRLLVL.